This T cell receptor (beta chain) derives from a study of OX40 agonist ivuxolimab in advanced cancers. Study-level points and caveats: Clonal expansion was among the lowest in partial responders at 0.1-3.0 mg/kg, especially CD8+. Clonal expansion from baseline to week 6 occurred in both CD4+ and CD8+ T cells. In general, CD8+ T cells held more expanded clones than CD4+ did, on average.

The CDR3 has 16 amino acids. Unmatched junction bases numbered 7, after V lost 0 bases and J lost 4 bases. Germline loops: CDR1 SEHNR, CDR2 FQNEAQ (reference sequence). On this clone itself: Its antigen is not known.

TCRdb keeps only in-frame clones here, not all; method: immunoSEQ multiplex PCR. This sample carries some 80,000 clones, around nine tenths of them seen once, and the ten largest clones take about 5%. The sample here was CD4+ or CD8+ T cells sorted from blood, taken in a trial of the OX40 agonist ivuxolimab. The V gene is TRBV7-9, the J gene TRBJ1-2; TRBD1 agrees at 8 bases. The TCR was taken from an adult with an advanced solid tumor such as melanoma, head and neck, liver or kidney cancer. The CDR3 nucleotides are TGTGCCAGCAGCTTAGCGGCGACAGGGGTTGCCTATGGCTACACCTTC. Protein sequence: CASSLAATGVAYGYTF.